A selection of T cell receptor beta chains follows, all from one sample in a study of T cell changes during pregnancy in multiple sclerosis. TCRdb keeps only in-frame clones here, not all; method: immunoSEQ multiplex PCR. This repertoire shows tens of thousands of clones, roughly nine tenths found once; its top ten account for about 0.73%. Material: CD4+ T cells from peripheral blood mononuclear cells, obtained before pregnancy. All receptors derive from a female donor with multiple sclerosis, enrolled in a pregnancy study. The CDR3 runs from the conserved cysteine through the conserved F or W. D genes are given only for firm matches. Where a row states a size, it is once, few, many or the class of an expanded clone; other rows omit it.

TRBV27	.	TRBJ1-2	.	TGTGCCAGCAGTCCCCGGCCCCAGAGGGGCTACACCTTC	CASSPRPQRGYTF
TRBV9	.	TRBJ1-1	.	TGTGCCAGCAGCCGTAGGGGCAGGGAGGACACTGAAGCTTTCTTT	CASSRRGREDTEAFF
TRBV7-9	.	TRBJ2-5	.	TGTGCCAGCAGCTTAAACGCGGAGACCCAGTACTTC	CASSLNAETQYF
TRBV30	.	TRBJ1-2	.	TGTGCCTGGAATAGCGGCAGCTCCTACTATGGCTACACCTTC	CAWNSGSSYYGYTF
TRBV9	.	TRBJ1-1	.	TGTGCCAGCAGCGTAGGGGATAGGGGTGGCACTGAAGCTTTCTTT	CASSVGDRGGTEAFF
TRBV15	TRBD2	TRBJ2-1	few	TGTGCCACCAGCAGAGATCTAGCGGGGCACAATGAGCAGTTCTTC	CATSRDLAGHNEQFF
TRBV7-9	TRBD1	TRBJ1-4	.	TGTGCCGGCAGCCAGGACAGGGGAGGGGGTGAAAAACTGTTTTTT	CAGSQDRGGGEKLFF
TRBV19	TRBD2	TRBJ2-3	.	TGTGCCAGTACCTCGACTAGCGGGGGGTCTTCTAGCACAGATACGCAGTATTTT	CASTSTSGGSSSTDTQYF
TRBV6-6	.	TRBJ1-2	.	TGTGCCAGCAGAATCCCAGGTAGAGATGGCTACACCTTC	CASRIPGRDGYTF
TRBV5-6	TRBD1	TRBJ1-6	.	TGTGCCAGCAGTTTCACGGACAGGGACAATTCACCCCTCCACTTT	CASSFTDRDNSPLHF
TRBV19	.	TRBJ2-3	.	TGTGCCAGTAGTATAGGTAACAGTCGACACACAGATACGCAGTATTTT	CASSIGNSRHTDTQYF
TRBV7-8	TRBD1	TRBJ1-2	once	TGTGCCAGCAGCATAGGGGGCGGGGGCTATGGCTACACCTTC	CASSIGGGGYGYTF
TRBV9	.	TRBJ1-2	.	TGTGCCAGCAGCCCGCAAGGGCAGGGAAGGAGCAATGGCTACACCTTC	CASSPQGQGRSNGYTF
TRBV14	.	TRBJ1-1	.	TGTGCCAGCAGCCAAGTGAGGGTTACTGAAGCTTTCTTT	CASSQVRVTEAFF
TRBV7-2	TRBD2	TRBJ2-5	.	TGTGCCAGCAGCCGGGGGGGCCCAGGTGAGACCCAGTACTTC	CASSRGGPGETQYF
TRBV6-1	TRBD1	TRBJ2-1	.	TGTGCCAGCAGTCCCGGGACAGGAATCGTAGGTGAGCAGTTCTTC	CASSPGTGIVGEQFF
TRBV5-6	TRBD1	TRBJ1-4	.	TGTGCCAGCAGCTTGAGACAGGGCTCTAATGAAAAACTGTTTTTT	CASSLRQGSNEKLFF
TRBV27	TRBD2	TRBJ2-3	once	TGTGCCAGCAGTTTGGGACTAGCGGGGATTAGCACAGATACGCAGTATTTT	CASSLGLAGISTDTQYF
TRBV11-3	.	TRBJ2-1	once	TGTGCCAGCAGCCGTGGACTGCTACAGGAGCAGTTCTTC	CASSRGLLQEQFF
TRBV7-9	.	TRBJ1-1	.	TGTGCCAGCAGCCTACGCAGGGTGGAGAACACTGAAGCTTTCTTT	CASSLRRVENTEAFF
TRBV21-1	.	TRBJ1-1	.	TGTGCCAGCAGCAACCCCCAGGACAGGGACCCGAACACTGAAGCTTTCTTT	CASSNPQDRDPNTEAFF
TRBV7-3	.	TRBJ2-3	once	TGTGCCAGCAGCTTTACTAGCTCAGACACAGATACGCAGTATTTT	CASSFTSSDTDTQYF
TRBV7-3	TRBD2	TRBJ2-1	.	TGTGCCAGCTCATGGGCTCTAGCGGGGTACAATGAGCAGTTCTTC	CASSWALAGYNEQFF
TRBV7-2	TRBD1	TRBJ1-1	.	TGTGCCAGCAGCTTGGGCTTCGGACAGGGCTACACTGAAGCTTTCTTT	CASSLGFGQGYTEAFF
TRBV7-2	TRBD1	TRBJ2-1	.	TGTGCCAGCAGCTTAGCGGGGACAGCCCGGGGTGAGCAGTTCTTC	CASSLAGTARGEQFF
TRBV19	TRBD1	TRBJ1-1	.	TGTGCCAGTAGTGCACAGAGGACAGGGGAAGATATCACTGAAGCTTTCTTT	CASSAQRTGEDITEAFF
TRBV4-2	.	TRBJ2-7	.	TGTGCCAGCAGCCAAGGAAGTCAGTCCTCCTACGAGCAGTACTTC	CASSQGSQSSYEQYF
TRBV4-3	TRBD2	TRBJ2-7	.	TGCGCCAGCAGCCCAAGGGGCGGGGGGGCAAGTCTCGTCCCCTACGAGCAGTACTTC	CASSPRGGGASLVPYEQYF
TRBV12-5	.	TRBJ2-7	.	TGTGCTAGTGGTTTTGGGACTTTCCCCCTCGAGCAGTACTTC	CASGFGTFPLEQYF
TRBV19	.	TRBJ1-1	once	TGTGCCAGTAAGGGGGAAAGGCATCCCAAGAACACTGAAGCTTTCTTT	CASKGERHPKNTEAFF
TRBV2	TRBD1	TRBJ1-6	.	TGTGCCAGCAGTTGGGACAGGGGCATGGCACCCCTCCACTTT	CASSWDRGMAPLHF
TRBV11-2	.	TRBJ2-3	.	TGTGCCAGCAGCTCCCGGCGTGCGGTTCGCACAGATACGCAGTATTTT	CASSSRRAVRTDTQYF
TRBV7-2	.	TRBJ1-2	.	TGTGCCAGCAGCATACAGGTCGGCTATGGCTACACCTTC	CASSIQVGYGYTF
TRBV6-5	.	TRBJ1-2	.	TGTGCCAGCAGGCAACAGGGTAGGGAGGGCTACACCTTC	CASRQQGREGYTF
TRBV7-9	TRBD1	TRBJ2-7	few	TGTGCCAGCAGCTTAGGAGGACAGGGGGCTTACGAGCAGTACTTC	CASSLGGQGAYEQYF
TRBV18	.	TRBJ2-6	.	TGTGCCAGCTCACCCCAGGAGGCTGGGGCCAACGTCCTGACTTTC	CASSPQEAGANVLTF